The 8 T cell receptor beta chains reported below all come from one sample, sequenced in a study of memory CD4+ T cells and cytomegalovirus serostatus. Method: immunoSEQ multiplex PCR; TCRdb's copy keeps in-frame clones and lacks some. Of 60,000 to 75,000 clones in the sample, around three quarters were seen once. The sort gate was single viable CD3+CD4+CD8-CD45RO+ cells for memory CD4+ T cells. The sample was memory CD4+ T cells from blood. Every receptor here comes from an adult in good health and CMV-seronegative. Some clones in this sample may be carry-over from other donors' samples.

The chain employs TRBV30 and TRBJ1-6; 7 bases line up with TRBD1. CDR1 is GTSNPN, CDR2 SVGIG, per germline (reference sequence). V was pared by 8 bases and J by 0 bases, with 7 bases of the junction left unmatched. The CDR3 extends over 15 amino acids. CDR3 coding DNA: TGTGCCGGACGGACAGGAGTCTCCTATAATTCACCCCTCCACTTT. It translates to CAGRTGVSYNSPLHF.

This chain uses TRBV6-1 with TRBJ1-2; tentatively, D is TRBD1 (6 bases). This CDR3 is 17 amino acids long. V lost 4 bases, J lost 4 bases, and 22 bases lay in between. The germline CDR1 and CDR2 sequences are MNHNS and SASEGT. CDR3 in DNA: TGTGCCAGCAGTGCACTATCGGTCCGGACAGTGATCTATGGCTACACCTTC. It specifies CASSALSVRTVIYGYTF.

The chain uses TRBV19 and TRBJ1-1; maybe TRBD1 (5 bases). This CDR3 is built from 18 residues. Germline assignment: CDR1 LNHDA and CDR2 SQIVND (reference sequence). The germline V and J ends were trimmed by 0 bases and 0 bases, with 17 bases remaining between them. CDR3 nucleotides: TGTGCCAGTAGTATAGAGGAGCGGGGCGAGGACATGAACACTGAAGCTTTCTTT. This encodes CASSIEERGEDMNTEAFF.

The V gene is TRBV2, the J gene TRBJ1-3; no reliable D call. Germline-derived CDR1 and CDR2 are SNHLY and FYNNEI. Trimming cost V 4 bases and J 1 base, with 8 bases left between them. CDR3 length: 14 residues. CDR3 protein: CASSGVVSGNTIYF. The CDR3 nucleotides are TGTGCCAGCAGTGGGGTAGTTTCTGGAAACACCATATATTTT.

The genes are TRBV9 and TRBJ2-1, with TRBD2 as a possible D gene (6 bases). The germline V and J ends were trimmed by 0 bases and 6 bases, with 10 bases remaining between them. From germline, CDR1 is SGDLS and CDR2 YYNGEE. The CDR3 length is 14 residues. CDR3 sequence (DNA): TGTGCCAGCAGCGTAGCGGGAGAGGGCAATGAGCAGTTCTTC. As protein: CASSVAGEGNEQFF.

This clone was picked up many times. The chain combines TRBV18 with TRBJ1-1; D gene unclear. V was cut by 1 base and J by 0 bases, with 18 bases left in between. Germline CDR1 is KGHSH and CDR2 is LQKENI. The CDR3 contains 18 residues. CDR3 loop: CASSPRSSGGLLNTEAFF. For the CDR3, the DNA is TGTGCCAGCTCACCACGCAGTTCTGGAGGATTGTTGAACACTGAAGCTTTCTTT.

The chain links TRBV7-2 to TRBJ2-7; 8 bases map to TRBD1. Per germline, CDR1 SGHTA and CDR2 FQGNSA. There are 14 residues in the CDR3. The ends lost 3 bases at V and 1 base at J; junction bases unmatched: 2. The CDR3 nucleotides read TGTGCCAGCAGCTTCGACAGGGGTTCCTACGAGCAGTACTTC. It is translated as CASSFDRGSYEQYF.

The chain's CDR3 is CASSHISGNTIYF. As DNA, the CDR3 is TGTGCCAGCAGTCATATCTCTGGAAACACCATATATTTT. The chain has TRBV7-9 and TRBJ1-3; D is undetermined. Germline V gives CDR1 SEHNR, CDR2 FQNEAQ (reference sequence). The CDR3 runs to 13 residues. Trimming stripped 6 bases from V and 0 bases from J, with 6 bases between.